This T cell receptor beta chain was identified during a study of blood T cell repertoires in COVID-19 (dated by TCRdb to 2018 to 2021). Background for the entire study: The collaborator samples originated in the United States, Italy and Spain and spanned the acute and convalescent phases of COVID-19. HLA class I and class II types, where available, came from metadata supplied by the sample provider rather than from assay-based typing. Subjects who had been exposed to COVID-19, were actively infected with it, or had recovered from it provided the deeply sampled blood TCRbeta repertoires that made up the dataset. A de-identified subject ID, COVID-19 status, age in years and sex were almost always included in the sample metadata. The repertoires were released in a freely available public database intended as a resource for research on the immune response to SARS-CoV-2. The samples were drawn from two sources: the first 160 participants of the ongoing ImmuneRACE study, and 1,200 or so subjects contributed by 6 global collaborators. The prospective study material was composed of cDNA or gDNA derived from T cells, B-cell-depleted T cells, or PBMCs.

TCRbeta CDR3 regions were amplified from genomic DNA using the immunoSEQ Assay, a bias-controlled multiplex PCR. The paper's processing steps were these. Nucleated cell counts per sample were estimated from amplification of reference gene primers within the assay. To quantify the absolute abundance of each unique TCRbeta CDR3 rearrangement, sequence reads were collapsed and filtered. For each sample, productive Simpson clonality was calculated by taking the square root of Simpson's diversity index across productive rearrangements. TCRdb provides this immuneACCESS table in a form limited to in-frame rearrangements. Some clones are lacking; in checked studies, under half of them reflect an unresolved V gene, and why the rest are absent is not known. That table gives V, J and clone size, and the DNA gave D and trimming. This sample is represented by about 88,000 clones; around 90% of them were singletons. The biggest ten clones account for around 15% of the sample.

General findings and caveats noted by the study authors: The quantity of clinical and demographic metadata differed by source and by participant and was supplied without curation.

Turning to this clone: Its specific antigen is unknown. No base quality information exists; no much larger clone differs at one position.

Whole blood was collected in K2EDTA tubes by collaborating institutions according to the institutions' own protocols. For TCRbeta analysis, collaborators shipped samples as frozen whole blood, isolated PBMCs, or DNA extracted from either of those sample types. Including the terminal cysteine and phenylalanine, the CDR3 comprises 13 residues. Kept here is only the CDR3 DNA, which spans 39 bases and is read in frame from base 1. According to the germline V gene, CDR1 reads SGHAT and CDR2 reads FQNNGV. Trimmed from V: 5 bases; trimmed from J: 8 bases; junction bases lacking a gene match: 8. Sequencing was performed on peripheral blood. The sequence was obtained from a male donor with acute or convalescent COVID-19. The rearranged segments are TRBV11-2 and TRBJ1-2; the central 7 bases match TRBD1. The CDR3 region has the sequence CASSGRQGGGYTF. DNA sequence: TGTGCCAGCAGCGGACGACAGGGAGGAGGCTACACCTTC.